The 21 T cell receptor beta chains below were found in one sample sequenced in a study of T cells after yellow fever vaccination. MiXCR was run by TCRdb on the 5' RACE reads, yielding one entry per CDR3 protein. The table lists more than 65,000 distinct CDR3 sequences, roughly 6% of them singletons. Sequencing was performed on CD4+ T cells sorted from PBMCs, taken less than 16 days after the first yellow fever vaccination. These TCRs come from a man between 18 and 35 years old who received the YFV17D yellow fever vaccine.

In its sample, this clonotype was seen many times. The chain combines TRBV18 with TRBJ2-5, with D possibly being TRBD1 (7 bases). Trimming stripped 5 bases from V and 5 bases from J, with 15 bases between. Looked up from germline, CDR1 is KGHSH and CDR2 is LQKENI. The CDR3 sequence is 14 residues long. The CDR3 reads CASSSRTGGETQYF. Here the CDR3 DNA reads TGTGCCAGCTCATCCCGGACAGGAGGGGAGACCCAGTACTTC.

This clonotype was counted at least ten times. The chain links TRBV6-2 or TRBV6-3 to TRBJ2-5, with TRBD2 as a possible D gene (7 bases). Germline CDR1 is MNHEY and CDR2 is SVGEGT. The CDR3 is 14 amino acids. V shed 5 bases and J shed 4 bases, with 14 bases lying between them. The CDR3 DNA reads TGTGCCAGCAGTCCGGGCGGGGGCCCAGAGACCCAGTACTTC. Encoded protein: CASSPGGGPETQYF.

This clonotype has only a few counts. This rearrangement joins TRBV27 to TRBJ2-7; no definite D call. CDR1 and CDR2 (germline): MNHEY, SMNVEV (reference sequence). The CDR3 loop spans 12 amino acids. V lost 6 bases and J 4 bases, leaving 10 bases between the germline ends. CDR3 nucleotides: TGTGCCAGCAGGTTGACCAGTTACGAGCAGTACGTC. Its translation: CASRLTSYEQYV.

In this sample, this clonotype turned up many times. The rearrangement uses TRBV7-2 and TRBJ1-1, with 8 nucleotides matching TRBD1. Germline V lookup: CDR1 SGHTA, CDR2 FQGNSA. After removal of 5 bases from V and 6 bases from J, the junction contained 14 bases not matched to a gene. The CDR3 totals 16 residues. CDR3 coding DNA: TGTGCCAGCAGCCATACGACAGGGGCGCGTTTCCCTGAAGCTTTCTTT. This translates into CASSHTTGARFPEAFF.

This clonotype was recorded many times. The chain employs TRBV24-1 and TRBJ2-2; 7 positions agree with TRBD1. Germline V CDR1 and CDR2: KGHDR, SFDVKD. The J segment lost 3 bases and the V segment lost 3 bases, leaving 6 bases of the junction unmatched. The CDR3 has 16 residues. CDR3 bases: TGTGCCACCAGTGATACCCGGGACAGAGACACCGGGGAGCTGTTTTTT. It specifies CATSDTRDRDTGELFF.

In this sample, this clonotype turned up many times. The rearrangement joins TRBV7-3 to TRBJ2-5; TRBD2 is a possible D gene (5 bases). Germline assignment: CDR1 SGHTA and CDR2 FQGTGA. This CDR3 comprises 14 residues. Trimming pared 5 bases from V and 2 bases from J, leaving 12 bases between. CDR3 region: CASSPTGLQETQYF. The CDR3 DNA is TGTGCCAGCAGCCCCACGGGGTTACAAGAGACCCAGTACTTC. The full variable domain, its missing parts supplied by reference TRBV7-3 and TRBJ2-5, is GAGVSQTPSNKVTEKGKYVELRCDPISGHTALYWYRQSLGQGPEFLIYFQGTGAADDSGLPNDRFFAVRPEGSVSTLKIQRTERGDSAVYLCASSPTGLQETQYFGPGTRLLVL.

This clonotype was seen repeatedly, ten times or more. The chain recombines TRBV6-5 with TRBJ2-1; 10 bases agree with TRBD1. The length of the CDR3 is 15 residues. Per the germline V gene, CDR1 is MNHEY and CDR2 is SVGAGI. Trimming at V came to 7 bases and at J to 0 bases, leaving 3 bases not matched to a gene. The CDR3 loop is CASIGTGVSYNEQFF. The CDR3 coding sequence is TGTGCCAGCATCGGGACAGGGGTCTCCTACAATGAGCAGTTCTTC.

This clonotype appeared a few times. This sequence joins TRBV7-3 and TRBJ2-1; 8 bases agree with TRBD1. The length of the CDR3 is 13 residues. Unmatched junction bases numbered 2, after V lost 6 bases and J lost 4 bases. Germline V CDR1 and CDR2: SGHTA, FQGTGA. In nucleotides, the CDR3 is TGTGCCAGCAGTTGGGACAGGTACAATGAGCAGTTCTTC. Translated, it gives CASSWDRYNEQFF.

This clonotype appeared many times. This chain connects TRBV6-5 to TRBJ1-2; D possibly corresponds to TRBD1 (5 bases). The CDR3 is 15 amino acids. V was cut by 2 bases and J by 0 bases, with 10 bases left in between. The V gene's germline CDR1 is MNHEY and CDR2 SVGAGI. CDR3: CASSYRAGTNYGYTF. The CDR3 bases are TGTGCCAGCAGTTACAGGGCAGGGACTAACTATGGCTACACCTTC.

This clonotype was counted at least ten times. The chain links TRBV7-9 to TRBJ2-5, with D maybe TRBD1 (6 bases). The CDR3 is 17 residues long. Germline V gives CDR1 SEHNR, CDR2 FQNEAQ (reference sequence). Between the trimmed V and J ends, which lost 6 bases and 0 bases, there was a span of 20 bases. The CDR3, as DNA: TGTGCCAGCAGGGAGGCCGGACAGCCCTCGTACCAAGAGACCCAGTACTTC. Protein: CASREAGQPSYQETQYF. Using reference TRBV7-9 and TRBJ2-5 for the parts outside the CDR3, the full variable domain is DTGVSQNPRHKITKRGQNVTFRCDPISEHNRLYWYRQTLGQGPEFLTYFQNEAQLEKSRLLSDRFSAERPKGSFSTLEIQRTEQGDSAMYLCASREAGQPSYQETQYFGPGTRLLVL.

In this sample, this clonotype turned up many times. The chain's CDR3 is CASSLERHTDTQYF. In DNA form, the CDR3 reads TGTGCCAGCAGCTTGGAGCGTCATACAGATACGCAGTATTTT. J is TRBJ2-3 and V is TRBV7-2; D unresolved. The germline V gene has CDR1 SGHTA and CDR2 FQGNSA. This CDR3 comprises 14 residues. Trimming took 3 bases from V and 3 from J, leaving 10 bases between them.

This clonotype has ten or more counts. V and J are TRBV7-2 and TRBJ1-2, with unresolved D. The CDR3 extends over 12 amino acids. V was shortened by 5 bases and J by 4 bases, with 8 bases between the two germline ends. Germline loops: CDR1 SGHTA, CDR2 FQGNSA. The CDR3 nucleotides are TGTGCCAGCAGCATCCAGGTCTATGGCTACACCTTC. Amino acid sequence: CASSIQVYGYTF. Full variable domain (outside the CDR3, taken from reference TRBV7-2 and TRBJ1-2): GAGVSQSPSNKVTEKGKDVELRCDPISGHTALYWYRQSLGQGLEFLIYFQGNSAPDKSGLPSDRFSAERTGGSVSTLTIQRTQQEDSAVYLCASSIQVYGYTFGSGTRLTVV.

This clonotype was seen many times. The V gene is TRBV2, the J gene TRBJ2-3; D unclear. The CDR3 covers 16 residues. V shed 0 bases and J shed 0 bases, with 10 bases lying between them. CDR1 and CDR2 from the germline V gene are SNHLY and FYNNEI. The CDR3 coding sequence is TGTGCCAGCAGTGAAGCGCCCTCAACTAGCACAGATACGCAGTATTTT. Encoded protein: CASSEAPSTSTDTQYF.

In this sample, this clonotype turned up many times. This sequence joins TRBV11-2 and TRBJ2-1; possibly TRBD2 for D (6 bases). Germline V gene data show CDR1 as SGHAT and CDR2 as FQNNGV. V was pared by 5 bases and J by 4 bases, with 9 bases between. This CDR3 spans 13 amino acids. CDR3 in amino acids: CASSGGYYNEQFF. The CDR3 DNA sequence: TGTGCCAGCAGCGGGGGGTATTACAATGAGCAGTTCTTC.

This clonotype was observed at least ten times. The chain links TRBV20-1 to TRBJ2-5; TRBD2 aligns across 8 bases. Trimming cost V 7 bases and J 4 bases; bases outside gene matches: 11. The CDR3 covers 14 residues. Per the germline V gene, CDR1 is DFQATT and CDR2 is SNEGSKA (reference sequence). The CDR3 reads CSGRGGQGGETQYF. DNA of the CDR3: TGCAGTGGACGGGGGGGGCAGGGTGGAGAGACCCAGTACTTC.

This clonotype was observed many times. The genes are TRBV28 and TRBJ2-3, with D possibly being TRBD2 (6 bases). The germline V and J ends were trimmed by 4 bases and 0 bases, with 14 bases remaining between them. The CDR3 has 16 amino acids. Germline-derived CDR1 and CDR2 are MDHEN and SYDVKM. The DNA of the CDR3 is TGTGCCAGCAGTTCAGCAGTTGCGGGGAGCACAGATACGCAGTATTTT. Protein sequence: CASSSAVAGSTDTQYF.

This clonotype was detected ten times or more. DNA for the CDR3: TGTGCCAGCAGCTCTTGGGTGGGCTACACCTTC. It yields the protein CASSSWVGYTF. The chain uses TRBV7-2 and TRBJ1-2; D is uncertain. Germline CDR1 SGHTA, CDR2 FQGNSA. This CDR3 is built from 11 residues. V was trimmed by 4 bases and J by 8 bases, leaving 8 bases between them. The full variable domain, its missing parts supplied by reference TRBV7-2 and TRBJ1-2, is GAGVSQSPSNKVTEKGKDVELRCDPISGHTALYWYRQSLGQGLEFLIYFQGNSAPDKSGLPSDRFSAERTGGSVSTLTIQRTQQEDSAVYLCASSSWVGYTFGSGTRLTVV.

This clonotype showed up many times. The rearrangement links TRBV9 to TRBJ2-1; the D is unclear. CDR1 SGDLS and CDR2 YYNGEE come from the germline V gene. The CDR3 runs 16 residues. V lost 0 bases and J 0 bases, leaving 10 bases between the germline ends. The CDR3 sequence is CASSVVKPSSYNEQFF. In DNA, the CDR3 is TGTGCCAGCAGCGTAGTAAAGCCTAGCTCCTACAATGAGCAGTTCTTC.

This clonotype was found many times. The genes are TRBV5-1 and TRBJ2-6, with D maybe TRBD1 (6 bases). CDR1 and CDR2 from the germline V gene are SGHRS and YFSETQ. Trimming took 4 bases from V and 0 from J, leaving 11 bases between them. The CDR3 contains 16 residues. This CDR3 reads CASSPDSHSGANVLTF. The CDR3 DNA reads TGCGCCAGCAGCCCGGACAGTCACTCTGGGGCCAACGTCCTGACTTTC.

The table lists this clonotype with many counts. The chain links TRBV20-1 to TRBJ2-5, with unresolved D. This CDR3 comprises 12 residues. V lost 3 bases and J 4 bases, leaving 9 bases between the germline ends. Germline CDR1 and CDR2: DFQATT and SNEGSKA (reference sequence). The CDR3 sequence: CSASRPRETQYF. CDR3 sequence (DNA): TGCAGTGCTAGCAGGCCAAGAGAGACCCAGTACTTC.

In this sample, this clonotype turned up many times. The gene calls are TRBV5-1 and TRBJ1-1, with D unresolved. The V and J ends lost 1 base and 0 bases respectively, with 4 bases between them. From germline, CDR1 is SGHRS and CDR2 YFSETQ. This CDR3 is built from 13 residues. The CDR3 region has the DNA TGCGCCAGCAGCTTGAACATGAACACTGAAGCTTTCTTT. Encoded protein: CASSLNMNTEAFF. The variable domain in full, completed from reference TRBV5-1 and TRBJ1-1, reads KAGVTQTPRYLIKTRGQQVTLSCSPISGHRSVSWYQQTPGQGLQFLFEYFSETQRNKGNFPGRFSGRQFSNSRSEMNVSTLELGDSALYLCASSLNMNTEAFFGQGTRLTVV.